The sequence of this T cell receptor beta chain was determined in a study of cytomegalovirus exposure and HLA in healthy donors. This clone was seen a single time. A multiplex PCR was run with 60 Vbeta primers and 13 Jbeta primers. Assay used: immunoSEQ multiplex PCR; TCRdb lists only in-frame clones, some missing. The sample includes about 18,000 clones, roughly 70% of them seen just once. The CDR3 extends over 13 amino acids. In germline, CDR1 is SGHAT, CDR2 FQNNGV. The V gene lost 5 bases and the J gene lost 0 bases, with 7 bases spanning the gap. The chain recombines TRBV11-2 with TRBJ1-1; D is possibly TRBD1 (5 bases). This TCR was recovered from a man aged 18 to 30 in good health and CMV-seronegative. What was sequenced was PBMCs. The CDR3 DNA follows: TGTGCCAGCAGCCGACAGCTGAACACTGAAGCTTTCTTT. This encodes CASSRQLNTEAFF. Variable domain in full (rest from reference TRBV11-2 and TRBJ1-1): EAGVAQSPRYKIIEKRQSVAFWCNPISGHATLYWYQQILGQGPKLLIQFQNNGVVDDSQLPKDRFSAERLKGVDSTLKIQPAKLEDSAVYLCASSRQLNTEAFFGQGTRLTVV.